This T cell receptor (beta chain) was retrieved from a study of blood T cell repertoires in COVID-19. The CDR3 sequence is 11 residues long. Germline V gives CDR1 SEHNR, CDR2 FQNEAQ (reference sequence). Produced via immunoSEQ multiplex PCR; TCRdb's table is partial and in-frame only. This table has about 190,000 clones, around 83% appearing once. Living in under 30 US areas, the participants were between 18 and 89 years of age. All exposed participants met a person with COVID-19 within 2 weeks before entering the study. About this clone: At one boundary the junction diverges from the germline segment, which might be a read error.

This clonotype was sampled from a woman in her twenties or thirties who had been exposed to COVID-19. The V call is TRBV7-9, the J call TRBJ1-2, with unresolved D. Sequencing used PBMCs or T cells enriched from blood (not recorded which). CDR3 sequence: CASSSPGNPIF. The CDR3 nucleotides are TGTGCCAGCAGCTCCCCGGGAAACCCTATCTTC.